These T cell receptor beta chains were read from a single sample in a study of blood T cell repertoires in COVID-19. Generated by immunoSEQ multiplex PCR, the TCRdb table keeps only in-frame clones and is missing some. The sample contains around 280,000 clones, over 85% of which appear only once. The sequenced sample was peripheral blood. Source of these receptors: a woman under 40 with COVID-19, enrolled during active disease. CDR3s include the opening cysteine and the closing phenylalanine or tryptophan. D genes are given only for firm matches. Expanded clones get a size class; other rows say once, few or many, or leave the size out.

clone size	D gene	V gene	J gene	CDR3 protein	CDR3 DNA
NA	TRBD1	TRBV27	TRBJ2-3	CASSRAGQGVYF	TGTGCCAGCAGCAGAGCGGGACAGGGGGTGTATTTT
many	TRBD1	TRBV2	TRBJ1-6	CASSERGTGFSPLHF	TGTGCCAGCAGTGAAAGAGGGACAGGTTTCTCACCCCTCCACTTT
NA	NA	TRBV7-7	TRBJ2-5	CASSSRGRALQETQYF	TGTGCCAGCAGCAGTCGAGGGCGGGCACTTCAAGAGACCCAGTACTTC
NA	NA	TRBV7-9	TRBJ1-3	CASSSTRRNTIYF	TGTGCCAGCAGCTCAACCAGGAGGAACACCATATATTTT
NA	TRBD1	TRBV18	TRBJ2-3	CASSPTGGRTDTQYF	TGTGCCAGCTCACCGACAGGGGGCAGGACAGATACGCAGTATTTT
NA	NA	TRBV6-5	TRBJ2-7	CASSYRQDYEQYF	TGTGCCAGCAGTTATAGGCAGGACTACGAGCAGTACTTC
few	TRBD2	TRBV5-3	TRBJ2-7	CARSPRERGPPIEQYF	TGTGCCAGAAGCCCCCGGGAGCGGGGGCCCCCCATAGAGCAGTACTTC
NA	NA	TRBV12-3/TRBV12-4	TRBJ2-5	CASSPLGRETQYF	TGTGCCAGCAGCCCCCTGGGCCGGGAGACCCAGTACTTC
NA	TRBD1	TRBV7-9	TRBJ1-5	CASSLATGARGGLVQPQHF	TGTGCCAGCAGCTTAGCGACAGGGGCAAGGGGAGGCCTGGTTCAGCCCCAGCATTTT
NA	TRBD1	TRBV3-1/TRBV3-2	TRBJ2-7	CASSQGDSSYEQYF	TGTGCCAGCAGCCAAGGGGACAGCTCCTACGAGCAGTACTTC
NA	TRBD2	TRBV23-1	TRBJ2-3	CASSHSRGLGSTDTQYF	TGCGCCAGCAGTCACTCTCGCGGACTAGGCAGCACAGATACGCAGTATTTT
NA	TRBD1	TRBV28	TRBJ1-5	CASSRPTGGNQPQHF	TGTGCCAGCAGTCGCCCAACAGGGGGCAATCAGCCCCAGCATTTT
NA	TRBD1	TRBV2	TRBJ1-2	CASRPQGASGYTF	TGTGCCAGCAGACCACAGGGGGCAAGTGGCTACACCTTC
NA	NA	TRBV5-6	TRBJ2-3	CASSPLGTDTQYF	TGTGCCAGCAGCCCACTAGGCACAGATACGCAGTATTTT
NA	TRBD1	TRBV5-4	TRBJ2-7	CASRIDRGVTYEQYF	TGTGCCAGCAGGATCGACAGGGGCGTCACCTACGAGCAGTACTTC
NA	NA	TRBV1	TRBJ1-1	CTSNDRDRNSMNTEAFF	TGCACCAGCAACGACCGGGACAGGAATTCAATGAACACTGAAGCTTTCTTT
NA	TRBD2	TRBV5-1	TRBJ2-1	CASSPGLAGGGNEQFF	TGCGCCAGCAGCCCGGGACTCGCGGGGGGGGGCAATGAGCAGTTCTTC
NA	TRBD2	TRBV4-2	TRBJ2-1	CASSQAYGSGGADEQFF	TGTGCCAGCAGCCAGGCCTACGGTAGCGGGGGGGCCGATGAGCAGTTCTTC
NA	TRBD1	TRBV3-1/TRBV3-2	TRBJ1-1	CASSQGQLMNTEAFF	TGTGCCAGCAGCCAGGGACAGCTCATGAACACTGAAGCTTTCTTT
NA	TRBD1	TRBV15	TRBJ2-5	CATSRGRGSTETQYF	TGTGCCACCAGCAGAGGCAGGGGGTCAACGGAGACCCAGTACTTC
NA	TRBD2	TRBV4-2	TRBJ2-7	CASSQSEAGGSYEQYF	TGTGCCAGCAGCCAATCAGAAGCGGGGGGCTCCTACGAGCAGTACTTC
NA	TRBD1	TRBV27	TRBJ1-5	CASGTGPGQGFETQHF	TGTGCCTCGGGAACCGGTCCGGGACAGGGGTTTGAGACCCAGCATTTT
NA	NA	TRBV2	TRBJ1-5	CASALGFGQPQHF	TGTGCCAGCGCTTTAGGCTTCGGGCAGCCCCAGCATTTT
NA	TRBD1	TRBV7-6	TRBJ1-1	CASSRTGAREAFF	TGTGCCAGCAGCCGAACAGGGGCGAGGGAAGCTTTCTTT
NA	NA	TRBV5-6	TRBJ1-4	CASSLNAGRGEKLFF	TGTGCCAGCAGCTTGAATGCGGGGAGGGGTGAAAAACTGTTTTTT
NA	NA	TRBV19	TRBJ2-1	CASSIRGSYNEQFF	TGTGCCAGTAGTATAAGGGGTAGTTACAATGAGCAGTTCTTC
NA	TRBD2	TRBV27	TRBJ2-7	CASSLTSGPYEQYF	TGTGCCAGCTCCTTGACTAGCGGACCCTACGAGCAGTACTTC
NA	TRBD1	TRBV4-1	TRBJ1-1	CASSRSQGDTEAFF	TGCGCCAGCAGCCGGTCACAGGGGGACACTGAAGCTTTCTTT
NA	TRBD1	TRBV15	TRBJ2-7	CATSRLTGGYEQYF	TGTGCCACCAGCAGACTGACAGGGGGCTACGAGCAGTACTTC
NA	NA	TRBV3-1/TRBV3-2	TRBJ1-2	CASSQALRGPRIGYTF	TGTGCCAGCAGCCAAGCTCTCAGGGGCCCCAGGATTGGCTACACCTTC
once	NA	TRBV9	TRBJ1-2	CASSVFRGGGYTF	TGTGCCAGCAGCGTATTTAGGGGTGGTGGCTACACCTTC
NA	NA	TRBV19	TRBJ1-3	CASSMFITGWGNTIYF	TGTGCCAGTAGTATGTTTATCACCGGTTGGGGAAACACCATATATTTT
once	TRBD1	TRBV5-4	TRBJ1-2	CASSPGQGGVYGYTF	TGTGCCAGCAGTCCGGGACAGGGGGGAGTCTATGGCTACACCTTC
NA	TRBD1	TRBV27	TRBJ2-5	CASSSGTGILPETQYF	TGTGCCAGCAGTTCCGGGACAGGGATTCTCCCAGAGACCCAGTACTTC
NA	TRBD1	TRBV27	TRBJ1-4	CATKMGNSGGEKLFF	TGTGCCACCAAAATGGGGAATTCAGGGGGCGAGAAACTGTTTTTT
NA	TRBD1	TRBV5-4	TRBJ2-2	CASSQQGGTGELFF	TGTGCCAGCAGCCAACAGGGGGGCACCGGGGAGCTGTTTTTT
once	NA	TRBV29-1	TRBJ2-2	CSVGARGEAGELFF	TGCAGCGTGGGGGCCCGGGGGGAGGCCGGGGAGCTGTTTTTT
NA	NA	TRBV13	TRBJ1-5	CASSLGGAGRQPQHF	TGTGCCAGCAGCTTAGGGGGGGCAGGGCGCCAGCCCCAGCATTTT
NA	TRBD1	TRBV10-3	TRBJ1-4	CAISEQGAGEKLFF	TGTGCCATCAGTGAACAGGGGGCGGGCGAAAAACTGTTTTTT
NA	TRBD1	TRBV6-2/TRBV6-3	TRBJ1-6	CASSRSGGQGSF	TGTGCCAGCAGTCGTTCGGGCGGACAGGGGTCCTTT
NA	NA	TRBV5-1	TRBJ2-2	CASSSTGPGELFF	TGCGCCAGCAGCTCGACAGGCCCCGGGGAGCTGTTTTTT
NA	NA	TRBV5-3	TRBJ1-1	CARSLLLYVGDPPDTEAFF	TGTGCCAGAAGCTTGTTATTATATGTAGGGGATCCTCCGGACACTGAAGCTTTCTTT
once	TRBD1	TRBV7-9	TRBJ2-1	CASSWGTGGNEQFF	TGTGCCAGCAGCTGGGGGACAGGGGGCAATGAGCAGTTCTTC
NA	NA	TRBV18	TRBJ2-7	CASSTGTAYEQYF	TGTGCCAGCTCAACAGGGACGGCCTACGAGCAGTACTTC
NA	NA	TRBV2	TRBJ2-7	CASSARSSYEQYF	TGTGCCAGCAGTGCACGGAGCTCCTACGAGCAGTACTTC
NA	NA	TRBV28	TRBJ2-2	CASSFRGIGAGELFF	TGTGCCAGCAGTTTTAGGGGGATAGGCGCCGGGGAGCTGTTTTTT
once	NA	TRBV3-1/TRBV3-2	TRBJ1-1	CASGQLTEAFF	TGTGCCAGCGGCCAACTCACTGAAGCTTTCTTT
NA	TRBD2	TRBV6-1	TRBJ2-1	CASSEVIAGESNEQFF	TGTGCCAGCAGTGAAGTGATAGCGGGGGAAAGCAATGAGCAGTTCTTC
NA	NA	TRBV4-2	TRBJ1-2	CASSQGVGQRRDGYTF	TGTGCCAGCAGCCAAGGGGTTGGACAGAGAAGAGATGGCTACACCTTC
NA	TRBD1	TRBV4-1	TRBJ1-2	CASSQKTGVYGYTF	TGCGCCAGCAGCCAAAAGACAGGGGTCTATGGCTACACCTTC
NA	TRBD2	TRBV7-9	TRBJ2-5	CASSRGSGGETQYF	TGTGCCAGCAGCCGGGGGAGCGGGGGTGAGACCCAGTACTTC
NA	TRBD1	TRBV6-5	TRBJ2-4	CASSPKTGPDIQYF	TGTGCCAGCAGTCCAAAGACAGGGCCGGACATTCAGTACTTC
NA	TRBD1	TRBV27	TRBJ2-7	CASSPGGAWGEQYF	TGTGCCAGCAGCCCAGGGGGCGCCTGGGGCGAGCAGTACTTC
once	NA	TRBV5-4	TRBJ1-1	CASSWTALNTEAFF	TGTGCCAGCAGCTGGACAGCTTTGAACACTGAAGCTTTCTTT
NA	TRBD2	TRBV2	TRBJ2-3	CARETGGSTDTQYF	TGTGCCAGAGAAACCGGGGGGAGCACAGATACGCAGTATTTT
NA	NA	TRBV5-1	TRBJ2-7	CASSRTGNYEQYF	TGCGCCAGCAGCAGGACTGGCAACTACGAGCAGTACTTC
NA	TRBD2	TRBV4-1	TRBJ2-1	CASSHIAGGYNEQFF	TGCGCCAGCAGCCACATAGCGGGGGGCTACAATGAGCAGTTCTTC